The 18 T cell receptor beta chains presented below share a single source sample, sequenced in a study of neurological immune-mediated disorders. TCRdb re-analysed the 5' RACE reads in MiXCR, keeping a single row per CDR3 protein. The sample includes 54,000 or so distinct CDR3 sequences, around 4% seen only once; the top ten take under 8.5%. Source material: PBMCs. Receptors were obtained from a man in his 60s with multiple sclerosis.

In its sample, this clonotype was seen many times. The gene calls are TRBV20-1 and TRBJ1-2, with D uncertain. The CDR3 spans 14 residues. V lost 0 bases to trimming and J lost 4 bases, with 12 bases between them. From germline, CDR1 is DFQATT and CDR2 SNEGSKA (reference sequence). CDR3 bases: TGCAGTGCTAGAGATGGCGCCTCCTCCTATGGCTACACCTTC. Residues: CSARDGASSYGYTF.

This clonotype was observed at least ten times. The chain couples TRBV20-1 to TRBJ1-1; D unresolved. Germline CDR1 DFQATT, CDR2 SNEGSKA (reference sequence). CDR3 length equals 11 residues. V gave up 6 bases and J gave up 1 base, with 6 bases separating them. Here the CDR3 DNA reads TGCAGTGCGGAGGGGAACACTGAAGCTTTCTTT. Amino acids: CSAEGNTEAFF.

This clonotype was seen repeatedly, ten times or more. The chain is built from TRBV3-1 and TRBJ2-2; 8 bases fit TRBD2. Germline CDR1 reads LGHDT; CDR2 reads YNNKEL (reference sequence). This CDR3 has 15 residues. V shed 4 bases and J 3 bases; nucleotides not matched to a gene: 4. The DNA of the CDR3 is TGTGCCAGCAGCCCTAGCGGGCTCCACACCGGGGAGCTGTTTTTT. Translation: CASSPSGLHTGELFF.

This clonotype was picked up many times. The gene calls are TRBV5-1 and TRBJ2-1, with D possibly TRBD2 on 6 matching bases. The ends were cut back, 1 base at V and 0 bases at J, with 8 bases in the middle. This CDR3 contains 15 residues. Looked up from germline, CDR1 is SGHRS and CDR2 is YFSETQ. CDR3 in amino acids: CASSLSGYSYNEQFF. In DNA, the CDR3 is TGCGCCAGCAGCTTGAGCGGGTACTCCTACAATGAGCAGTTCTTC. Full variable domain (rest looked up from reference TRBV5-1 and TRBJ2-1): KAGVTQTPRYLIKTRGQQVTLSCSPISGHRSVSWYQQTPGQGLQFLFEYFSETQRNKGNFPGRFSGRQFSNSRSEMNVSTLELGDSALYLCASSLSGYSYNEQFFGPGTRLTVL.

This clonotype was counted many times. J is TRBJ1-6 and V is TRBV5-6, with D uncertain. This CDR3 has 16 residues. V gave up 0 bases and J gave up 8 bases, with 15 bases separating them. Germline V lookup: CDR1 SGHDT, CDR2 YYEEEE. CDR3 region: CASSLGSGDGDSPLHF. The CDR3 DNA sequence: TGTGCCAGCAGCTTGGGTTCTGGCGATGGGGATTCACCCCTCCACTTT.

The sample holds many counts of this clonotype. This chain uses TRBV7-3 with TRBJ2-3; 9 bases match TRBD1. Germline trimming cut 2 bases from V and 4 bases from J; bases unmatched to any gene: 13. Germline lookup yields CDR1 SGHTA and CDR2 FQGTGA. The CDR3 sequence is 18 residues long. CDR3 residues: CASSLGTGPGGFPDTQYF. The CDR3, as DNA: TGTGCCAGCAGCTTAGGGACAGGGCCAGGGGGGTTTCCAGATACGCAGTATTTT.

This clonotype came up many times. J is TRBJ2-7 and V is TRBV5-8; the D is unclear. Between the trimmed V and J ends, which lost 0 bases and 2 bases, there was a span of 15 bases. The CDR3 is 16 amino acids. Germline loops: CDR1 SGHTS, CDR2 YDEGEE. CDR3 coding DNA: TGTGCCAGCAGCTTGGGTAAGGGATCGAACACCTACGAGCAGTACTTC. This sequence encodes CASSLGKGSNTYEQYF.

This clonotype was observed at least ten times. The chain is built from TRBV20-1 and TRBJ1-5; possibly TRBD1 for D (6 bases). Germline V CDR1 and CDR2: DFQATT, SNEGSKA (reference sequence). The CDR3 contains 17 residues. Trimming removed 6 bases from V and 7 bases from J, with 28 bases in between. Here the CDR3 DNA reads TGCAGTGCCGAAAGGGGGGGAAAAAGCGTTAAGGACCAGCCCCAGCATTTT. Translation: CSAERGGKSVKDQPQHF.

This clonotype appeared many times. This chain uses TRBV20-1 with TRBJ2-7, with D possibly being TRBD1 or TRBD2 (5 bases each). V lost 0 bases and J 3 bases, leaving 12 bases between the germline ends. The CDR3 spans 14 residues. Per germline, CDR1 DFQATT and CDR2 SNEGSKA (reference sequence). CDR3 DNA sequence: TGCAGTGCTAGAGAAACGGGGCACTACTACGAGCAGTACTTC. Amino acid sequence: CSARETGHYYEQYF.

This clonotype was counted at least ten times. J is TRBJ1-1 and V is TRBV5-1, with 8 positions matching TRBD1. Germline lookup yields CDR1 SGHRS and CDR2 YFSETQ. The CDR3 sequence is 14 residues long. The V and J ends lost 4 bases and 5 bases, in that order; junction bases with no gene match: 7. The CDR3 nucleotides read TGCGCCAGCAGCAAGGACAGGGCCGGGACTGAAGCTTTCTTT. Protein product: CASSKDRAGTEAFF. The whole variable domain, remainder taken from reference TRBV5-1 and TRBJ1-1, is KAGVTQTPRYLIKTRGQQVTLSCSPISGHRSVSWYQQTPGQGLQFLFEYFSETQRNKGNFPGRFSGRQFSNSRSEMNVSTLELGDSALYLCASSKDRAGTEAFFGQGTRLTVV.

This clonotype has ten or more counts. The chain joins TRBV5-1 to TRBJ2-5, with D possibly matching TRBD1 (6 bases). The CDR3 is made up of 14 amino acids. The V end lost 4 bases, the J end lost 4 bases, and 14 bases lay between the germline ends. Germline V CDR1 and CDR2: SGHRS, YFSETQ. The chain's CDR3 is CASSTQGIRETQYF. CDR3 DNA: TGCGCCAGCAGCACCCAGGGGATTAGAGAGACCCAGTACTTC.

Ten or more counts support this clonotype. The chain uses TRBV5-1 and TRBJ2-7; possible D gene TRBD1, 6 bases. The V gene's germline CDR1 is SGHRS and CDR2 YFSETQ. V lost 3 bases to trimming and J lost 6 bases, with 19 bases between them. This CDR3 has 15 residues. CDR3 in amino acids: CASSWATDRTTEQYF. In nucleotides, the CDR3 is TGCGCCAGCAGCTGGGCGACGGACAGAACTACCGAGCAGTACTTC.

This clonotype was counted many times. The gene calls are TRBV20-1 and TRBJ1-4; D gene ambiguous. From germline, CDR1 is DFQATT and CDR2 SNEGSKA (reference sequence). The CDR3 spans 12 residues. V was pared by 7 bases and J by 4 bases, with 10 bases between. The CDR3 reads CSVPEHNEKLFF. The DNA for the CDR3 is TGCAGTGTCCCAGAACATAATGAAAAACTGTTTTTT.

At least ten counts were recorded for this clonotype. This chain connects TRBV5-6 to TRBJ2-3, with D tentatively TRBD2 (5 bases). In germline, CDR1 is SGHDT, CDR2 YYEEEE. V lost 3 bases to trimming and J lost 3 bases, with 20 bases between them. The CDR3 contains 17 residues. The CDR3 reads CASSSKLDPTGTDTQYF. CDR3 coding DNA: TGTGCCAGCAGCTCGAAACTAGACCCCACGGGTACAGATACGCAGTATTTT.

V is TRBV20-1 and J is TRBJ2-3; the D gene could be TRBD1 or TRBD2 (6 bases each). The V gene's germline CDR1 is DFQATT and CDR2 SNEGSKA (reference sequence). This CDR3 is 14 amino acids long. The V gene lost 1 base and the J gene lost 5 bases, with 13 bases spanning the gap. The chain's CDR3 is CSARAEEGGDTQYF. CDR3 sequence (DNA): TGCAGTGCTAGAGCCGAGGAGGGGGGAGATACGCAGTATTTT.

The CDR3 sequence is CASSSLGGTGEQYF. Here the CDR3 DNA reads TGTGCCAGCAGCTCCCTAGGGGGGACTGGCGAGCAGTACTTC. The rearrangement joins TRBV7-7 to TRBJ2-7, with D perhaps matching TRBD1 or TRBD2 (6 bases each). The CDR3 has 14 amino acids. Deletions cut 4 bases from V and 6 bases from J, with 16 bases between. Germline V gene lookup returns CDR1 SSHAT and CDR2 FNYEAQ (reference sequence).

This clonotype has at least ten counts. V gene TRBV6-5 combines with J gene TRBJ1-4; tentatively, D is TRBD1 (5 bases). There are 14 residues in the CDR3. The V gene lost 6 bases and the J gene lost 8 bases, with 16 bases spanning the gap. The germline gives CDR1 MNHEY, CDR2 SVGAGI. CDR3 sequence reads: CASSTRGLQEKLFF. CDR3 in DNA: TGTGCCAGCAGCACAAGGGGTCTTCAGGAAAAACTGTTTTTT.

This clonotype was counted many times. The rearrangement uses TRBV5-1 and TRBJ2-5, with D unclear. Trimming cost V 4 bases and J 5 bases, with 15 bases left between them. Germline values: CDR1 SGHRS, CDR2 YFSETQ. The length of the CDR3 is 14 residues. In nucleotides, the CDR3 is TGCGCCAGCAGCCCGACGGCAGGCGGTGAGACCCAGTACTTC. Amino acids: CASSPTAGGETQYF.